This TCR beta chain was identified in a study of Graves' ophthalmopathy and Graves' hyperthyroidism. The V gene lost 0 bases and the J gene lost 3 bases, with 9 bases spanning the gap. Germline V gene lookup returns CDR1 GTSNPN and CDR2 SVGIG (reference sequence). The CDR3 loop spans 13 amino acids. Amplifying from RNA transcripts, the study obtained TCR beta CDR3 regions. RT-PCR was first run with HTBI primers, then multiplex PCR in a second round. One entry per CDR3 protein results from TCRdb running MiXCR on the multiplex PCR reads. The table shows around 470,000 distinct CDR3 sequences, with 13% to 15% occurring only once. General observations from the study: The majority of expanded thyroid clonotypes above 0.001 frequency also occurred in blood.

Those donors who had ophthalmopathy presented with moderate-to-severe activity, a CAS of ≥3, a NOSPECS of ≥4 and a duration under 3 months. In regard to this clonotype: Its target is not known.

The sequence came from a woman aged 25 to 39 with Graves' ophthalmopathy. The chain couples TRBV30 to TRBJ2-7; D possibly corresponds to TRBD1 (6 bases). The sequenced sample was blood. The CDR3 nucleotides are TGTGCCTGGAGTGTGGGACATTACTACGAGCAGTACTTC. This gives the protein CAWSVGHYYEQYF.